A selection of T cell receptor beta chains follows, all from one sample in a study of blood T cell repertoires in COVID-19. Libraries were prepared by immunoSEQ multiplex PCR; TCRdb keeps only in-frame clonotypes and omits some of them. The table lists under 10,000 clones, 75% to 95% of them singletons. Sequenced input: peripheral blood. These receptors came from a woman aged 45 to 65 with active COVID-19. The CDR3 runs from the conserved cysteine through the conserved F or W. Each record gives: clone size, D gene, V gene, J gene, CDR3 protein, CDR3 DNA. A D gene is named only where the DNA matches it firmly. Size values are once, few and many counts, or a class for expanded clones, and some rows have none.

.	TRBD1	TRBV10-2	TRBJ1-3	CASNEGASGNTIYF	TGCGCCAGCAACGAGGGGGCGAGTGGAAACACCATATATTTT
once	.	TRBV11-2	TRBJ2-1	CASSLRRFPLTYNEQFF	TGTGCCAGCAGCCTGCGCCGTTTTCCGTTAACCTACAATGAGCAGTTCTTC
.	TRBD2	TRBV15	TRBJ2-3	CATSSPGGTSGRLADTQYF	TGTGCCACCAGCAGCCCCGGGGGGACTAGCGGGAGACTGGCAGATACGCAGTATTTT
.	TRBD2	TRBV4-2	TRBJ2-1	CASSQETAGFYNEQFF	TGTGCCAGCAGCCAAGAAACAGCGGGATTTTACAATGAGCAGTTCTTC
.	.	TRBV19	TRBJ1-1	CASTIRGNTEAFF	TGTGCCAGTACCATAAGGGGGAACACTGAAGCTTTCTTT
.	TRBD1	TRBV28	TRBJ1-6	CASRRDRYSPLHF	TGTGCCAGCAGACGGGACAGATATTCACCCCTCCACTTT
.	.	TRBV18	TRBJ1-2	CASSPSGGTIGYTF	TGTGCCAGCTCACCGTCGGGTGGTACTATTGGCTACACCTTC
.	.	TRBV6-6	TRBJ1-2	CASSSGVSGYTF	TGTGCCAGCAGTTCGGGGGTTTCTGGCTACACCTTC
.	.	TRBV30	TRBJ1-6	CAWSRDSYNSPLHF	TGTGCCTGGTCCCGGGACTCCTATAATTCACCCCTCCACTTT
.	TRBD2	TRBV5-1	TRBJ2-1	CASSPLRGAGGREQFF	TGCGCCAGCAGCCCCCTTCGTGGAGCGGGAGGGCGGGAGCAGTTCTTC
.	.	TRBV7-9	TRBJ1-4	CASSLWGREDEKLFF	TGTGCCAGCAGCTTATGGGGCAGGGAGGATGAAAAACTGTTTTTT
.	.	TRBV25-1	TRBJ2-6	CASSGRDTYSGANVLTF	TGTGCCAGCAGTGGTCGGGACACTTATTCTGGGGCCAACGTCCTGACTTTC
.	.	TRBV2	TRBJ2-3	CASRPEGTQYF	TGTGCCAGCAGGCCAGAGGGTACGCAGTATTTT
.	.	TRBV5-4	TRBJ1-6	CASSLGSSYNSPLHF	TGTGCCAGCAGCTTGGGGAGCTCCTATAATTCACCCCTCCACTTT
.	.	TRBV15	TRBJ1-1	CATSREGAGEDTEAFF	TGTGCCACCAGCAGAGAAGGGGCCGGGGAGGACACTGAAGCTTTCTTT
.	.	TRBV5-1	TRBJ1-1	CASSLAGEAFF	TGCGCCAGCAGCTTGGCCGGGGAGGCTTTCTTT
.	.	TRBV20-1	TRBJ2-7	CSARGQYEQYF	TGCAGTGCTAGGGGGCAGTACGAGCAGTACTTC
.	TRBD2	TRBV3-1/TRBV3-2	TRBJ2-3	CASSQAGGPRDTQYF	TGTGCCAGCAGCCAAGCGGGAGGGCCGCGAGATACGCAGTATTTT
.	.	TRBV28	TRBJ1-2	CAIEPIQGGMEGYTF	TGTGCCATCGAACCTATACAGGGTGGGATGGAAGGCTACACCTTC
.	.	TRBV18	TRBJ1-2	CASSPPLWQGGGYTF	TGTGCCAGCTCACCACCTTTATGGCAGGGCGGCGGCTACACCTTC
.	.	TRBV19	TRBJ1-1	CASSSHIGTEAFF	TGTGCCAGTAGTAGTCACATCGGGACTGAAGCTTTCTTT
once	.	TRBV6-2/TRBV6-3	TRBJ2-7	CASSYSPFPKFDEQYF	TGTGCCAGCAGTTATAGTCCATTCCCTAAGTTCGACGAGCAGTACTTC
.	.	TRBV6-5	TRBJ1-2	CASSAVNYGYTF	TGTGCCAGCAGCGCAGTTAACTATGGCTACACCTTC
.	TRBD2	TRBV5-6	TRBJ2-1	CASSTGLAGVGEQFF	TGTGCCAGCAGCACCGGACTAGCGGGAGTAGGTGAGCAGTTCTTC
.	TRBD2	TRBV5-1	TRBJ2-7	CASSLVSGSTYEQYF	TGCGCCAGCAGCTTGGTTAGCGGGAGTACTTACGAGCAGTACTTC
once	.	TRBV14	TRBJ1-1	CASSLGARPEAFF	TGTGCCAGCAGCTTAGGGGCCCGACCTGAAGCTTTCTTT
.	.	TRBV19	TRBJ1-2	CASSMGQVGYGYTF	TGTGCCAGTAGTATGGGTCAGGTCGGCTATGGCTACACCTTC
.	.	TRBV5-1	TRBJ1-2	CASSLSRERGYTF	TGCGCCAGCAGCTTGTCTCGGGAACGCGGCTACACCTTC
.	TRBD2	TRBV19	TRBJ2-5	CASSPTSGQETQYF	TGTGCCAGTAGTCCGACTAGCGGGCAAGAGACCCAGTACTTC
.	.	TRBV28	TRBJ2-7	CASAGPYEQYF	TGTGCCAGCGCAGGCCCCTACGAGCAGTACTTC
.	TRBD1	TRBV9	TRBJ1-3	CASSALTGSAGNTIYF	TGTGCCAGCAGCGCGCTGACAGGGAGCGCTGGAAACACCATATATTTT
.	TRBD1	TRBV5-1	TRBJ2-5	CASSLGAGGVETQYF	TGCGCCAGCAGCTTGGGCGCAGGGGGCGTCGAGACCCAGTACTTC
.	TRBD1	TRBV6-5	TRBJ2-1	CASRTSGTGGNEQFF	TGTGCCAGCAGGACTTCCGGGACAGGGGGAAATGAGCAGTTCTTC
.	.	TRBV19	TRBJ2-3	CASTPTGYTDTQYF	TGTGCCAGTACCCCAACGGGGTACACAGATACGCAGTATTTT